A selection of T cell receptor beta chains follows, all from one sample in a study of regulatory T cells in long-lasting Graves disease. TCRdb re-called the multiplex PCR reads through MiXCR, storing one row per CDR3 protein. The repertoire holds hundreds of thousands of distinct CDR3 sequences, about 16% seen once, with under 20% in the top ten. The same data also went into a second study, on T cells in Graves' hyperthyroidism and ophthalmopathy.

Sample: peripheral blood mononuclear cells (PBMCs), taken at new diagnosis, from a patient treated with antithyroid drugs. These receptors were taken from a woman in her thirties with Graves disease. Both conserved end residues are part of each CDR3. D genes are given only for firm matches. Size is omitted from some rows. Given values are once, few, many or a class for expanded clones.

cdr3_aa: CASSVVAGTYNEQFF
cdr3_nt: TGTGCCAGCAGCGTAGTGGCAGGAACCTACAATGAGCAGTTCTTC
v_call: TRBV9
clone_size: few
j_call: TRBJ2-1
d_call: .

cdr3_aa: CASSPNRDSVFEAFF
cdr3_nt: TGTGCCAGTAGTCCTAACCGGGACAGCGTGTTTGAAGCTTTCTTT
v_call: TRBV19
clone_size: .
j_call: TRBJ1-1
d_call: TRBD1

cdr3_aa: CAWSMAKGYYGYTF
cdr3_nt: TGTGCCTGGAGTATGGCGAAGGGATACTATGGCTACACCTTC
v_call: TRBV30
clone_size: few
j_call: TRBJ1-2
d_call: .

cdr3_aa: CASTPRGEDGYTF
cdr3_nt: TGTGCCAGCACCCCAAGGGGGGAGGATGGCTACACCTTC
v_call: TRBV3-1
clone_size: once
j_call: TRBJ1-2
d_call: .

cdr3_aa: CASSLGQTLYEQYF
cdr3_nt: TGTGCCAGCAGTTTAGGGCAGACCCTCTACGAGCAGTACTTC
v_call: TRBV28
clone_size: many
j_call: TRBJ2-7
d_call: .

cdr3_aa: CASSFGQGQRETQYF
cdr3_nt: TGTGCCAGCAGCTTTGGACAGGGGCAGAGAGAGACCCAGTACTTC
v_call: TRBV7-9
clone_size: many
j_call: TRBJ2-5
d_call: TRBD1

cdr3_aa: CASSPAGGPFSNQPQHF
cdr3_nt: TGTGCCAGCAGCCCGGCGGGAGGGCCCTTCTCCAATCAGCCCCAGCATTTT
v_call: TRBV7-9
clone_size: many
j_call: TRBJ1-5
d_call: .

cdr3_aa: CANRPSREGELFF
cdr3_nt: TGTGCCAACCGGCCCTCCAGGGAAGGGGAGCTGTTTTTT
v_call: TRBV6-1
clone_size: many
j_call: TRBJ2-2
d_call: .

cdr3_aa: CASGITSGNTDTQYF
cdr3_nt: TGCGCCAGCGGTATAACTAGCGGGAACACAGATACGCAGTATTTT
v_call: TRBV5-1
clone_size: many
j_call: TRBJ2-3
d_call: TRBD2

cdr3_aa: CSARDLGGGLSSYNEQFF
cdr3_nt: TGCAGTGCTAGAGATCTGGGTGGCGGGCTTAGCTCCTACAATGAGCAGTTCTTC
v_call: TRBV20-1
clone_size: .
j_call: TRBJ2-1
d_call: .

cdr3_aa: CASSYLSGSSPLHF
cdr3_nt: TGTGCCAGCAGCTACCTCTCGGGGAGTTCACCCCTCCACTTT
v_call: TRBV7-2
clone_size: few
j_call: TRBJ1-6
d_call: .

cdr3_aa: CASRGTGGSKLFF
cdr3_nt: TGTGCCAGCCGTGGAACAGGGGGTTCGAAACTGTTTTTT
v_call: TRBV6-1
clone_size: few
j_call: TRBJ1-4
d_call: TRBD1

cdr3_aa: CSVADRGVSYEQYF
cdr3_nt: TGCAGCGTGGCCGACAGGGGGGTCTCCTACGAGCAGTACTTC
v_call: TRBV29-1
clone_size: few
j_call: TRBJ2-7
d_call: TRBD1

cdr3_aa: CASSLSRVETQYF
cdr3_nt: TGTGCCAGCAGCTTAAGCAGGGTGGAGACCCAGTACTTC
v_call: TRBV7-2
clone_size: many
j_call: TRBJ2-5
d_call: .

cdr3_aa: CATSLSRENTEAFF
cdr3_nt: TGTGCCACCAGCCTTTCGAGGGAGAACACTGAAGCTTTCTTT
v_call: TRBV15
clone_size: .
j_call: TRBJ1-1
d_call: .

cdr3_aa: CATTRGTDPSNQPQHF
cdr3_nt: TGTGCCACCACCAGGGGGACAGACCCTAGCAATCAGCCCCAGCATTTT
v_call: TRBV15
clone_size: .
j_call: TRBJ1-5
d_call: TRBD1

cdr3_aa: CASSYGLRPDQPQHF
cdr3_nt: TGTGCCAGCAGTTACGGGCTGCGCCCGGATCAGCCCCAGCATTTT
v_call: TRBV6-5
clone_size: few
j_call: TRBJ1-5
d_call: .

cdr3_aa: CASNPFRGYQPQHF
cdr3_nt: TGTGCCAGCAATCCTTTTAGGGGCTATCAGCCCCAGCATTTT
v_call: TRBV6-1
clone_size: many
j_call: TRBJ1-5
d_call: .

cdr3_aa: CASRLAGTLRSKQYF
cdr3_nt: TGTGCCAGTCGATTAGCGGGAACCTTACGTAGCAAGCAGTACTTC
v_call: TRBV27
clone_size: few
j_call: TRBJ2-7
d_call: TRBD2

cdr3_aa: CASSLSGGGRVPEQFF
cdr3_nt: TGTGCCAGCAGCTTGTCCGGGGGGGGCAGGGTCCCAGAGCAGTTCTTC
v_call: TRBV7-2
clone_size: many
j_call: TRBJ2-1
d_call: TRBD2

cdr3_aa: CASSFWTSYEQYF
cdr3_nt: TGTGCCAGCAGTTTTTGGACTAGCTACGAGCAGTACTTC
v_call: TRBV6-9
clone_size: .
j_call: TRBJ2-7
d_call: TRBD2

cdr3_aa: CATSNNPSYEQYF
cdr3_nt: TGTGCCACCAGCAACAACCCTTCCTACGAGCAGTACTTC
v_call: TRBV15
clone_size: many
j_call: TRBJ2-7
d_call: .

cdr3_aa: CASSPPVYSFAPGTAAYGYTF
cdr3_nt: TGTGCCAGCAGTCCCCCGGTATACTCCTTTGCCCCCGGGACCGCAGCTTATGGCTACACCTTC
v_call: TRBV12-3/TRBV12-4
clone_size: many
j_call: TRBJ1-2
d_call: .

cdr3_aa: CASGTGRAMNTEAFF
cdr3_nt: TGTGCCAGCGGGACAGGGCGGGCTATGAACACTGAAGCTTTCTTT
v_call: TRBV6-1
clone_size: many
j_call: TRBJ1-1
d_call: TRBD1

cdr3_aa: CASSLDIFSYEQYF
cdr3_nt: TGTGCCAGCAGCTTAGACATATTCTCCTACGAGCAGTACTTC
v_call: TRBV11-2
clone_size: many
j_call: TRBJ2-7
d_call: .

cdr3_aa: CASGSGTATYEQYF
cdr3_nt: TGTGCCAGTGGTTCGGGGACAGCCACCTACGAGCAGTACTTC
v_call: TRBV6-1
clone_size: .
j_call: TRBJ2-7
d_call: TRBD1

cdr3_aa: CASSLGGVLAGTDTQYF
cdr3_nt: TGTGCCAGCAGTTTGGGAGGGGTTTTGGCGGGAACAGATACGCAGTATTTT
v_call: TRBV27
clone_size: few
j_call: TRBJ2-3
d_call: TRBD2

cdr3_aa: CASSYSQNEKLFF
cdr3_nt: TGTGCCAGCAGCTACAGCCAAAATGAAAAACTGTTTTTT
v_call: TRBV3-1
clone_size: many
j_call: TRBJ1-4
d_call: .

cdr3_aa: CASSLAAGSINGYTF
cdr3_nt: TGTGCCAGCAGCTTAGCGGCAGGTTCCATCAATGGCTACACCTTC
v_call: TRBV7-9
clone_size: many
j_call: TRBJ1-2
d_call: .

cdr3_aa: CASSLERADTQYF
cdr3_nt: TGTGCTAGCAGCTTAGAGAGAGCAGATACGCAGTATTTT
v_call: TRBV7-7
clone_size: .
j_call: TRBJ2-3
d_call: .

cdr3_aa: CASSLAKGSNYGYTF
cdr3_nt: TGTGCCAGCAGCTTAGCAAAGGGCTCAAACTATGGCTACACCTTC
v_call: TRBV7-2
clone_size: many
j_call: TRBJ1-2
d_call: .

cdr3_aa: CASSFGGLNTEAFF
cdr3_nt: TGTGCCAGCAGCTTCGGAGGACTTAACACTGAAGCTTTCTTT
v_call: TRBV28
clone_size: many
j_call: TRBJ1-1
d_call: .

cdr3_aa: CASTSRQTRVEKLFF
cdr3_nt: TGTGCCAGTACCTCCCGACAGACTCGTGTTGAAAAACTGTTTTTT
v_call: TRBV19
clone_size: .
j_call: TRBJ1-4
d_call: .

cdr3_aa: CSAVRAGGGYNEQFF
cdr3_nt: TGCAGTGCCGTTCGAGCGGGAGGCGGGTACAATGAGCAGTTCTTC
v_call: TRBV20-1
clone_size: many
j_call: TRBJ2-1
d_call: TRBD2

cdr3_aa: CASSSGSAIIVRFF
cdr3_nt: TGTGCCAGCAGTAGCGGGAGTGCGATCATCGTGCGGTTCTTC
v_call: TRBV6-2/TRBV6-3
clone_size: once
j_call: TRBJ2-4
d_call: TRBD2

cdr3_aa: CASGAGDEQFF
cdr3_nt: TGTGCCAGCGGGGCTGGGGATGAGCAGTTCTTC
v_call: TRBV27
clone_size: .
j_call: TRBJ2-1
d_call: .

cdr3_aa: CASTLGGANYGYTF
cdr3_nt: TGTGCCAGCACTTTAGGGGGAGCTAACTATGGCTACACCTTC
v_call: TRBV28
clone_size: once
j_call: TRBJ1-2
d_call: .

cdr3_aa: CASSPDSATEAFF
cdr3_nt: TGCGCCAGCAGCCCGGACAGCGCTACTGAAGCTTTCTTT
v_call: TRBV5-1
clone_size: many
j_call: TRBJ1-1
d_call: .

cdr3_aa: CSARTSSGGGSYNEQFF
cdr3_nt: TGCAGTGCTAGAACCTCAAGCGGGGGTGGCTCCTACAATGAGCAGTTCTTC
v_call: TRBV20-1
clone_size: .
j_call: TRBJ2-1
d_call: TRBD2

cdr3_aa: CASSNINTEAFF
cdr3_nt: TGTGCCAGCAGTAATATTAACACTGAAGCTTTCTTT
v_call: TRBV12-3/TRBV12-4
clone_size: .
j_call: TRBJ1-1
d_call: .

cdr3_aa: CSAGDKGAGTQHF
cdr3_nt: TGCAGCGCTGGAGATAAGGGGGCTGGAACCCAGCATTTT
v_call: TRBV29-1
clone_size: many
j_call: TRBJ1-5
d_call: TRBD1

cdr3_aa: CASSNIGGLGETQYF
cdr3_nt: TGTGCCAGCAGCAATATAGGGGGTTTGGGAGAGACCCAGTACTTC
v_call: TRBV7-2
clone_size: many
j_call: TRBJ2-5
d_call: .

cdr3_aa: CASSSDTGEREQYF
cdr3_nt: TGTGCCAGCAGCTCCGATACAGGGGAGCGGGAGCAGTACTTC
v_call: TRBV5-5
clone_size: once
j_call: TRBJ2-7
d_call: TRBD1

cdr3_aa: CASSLAPPGQGNYGYTF
cdr3_nt: TGTGCCAGCAGCTTAGCGCCTCCGGGACAGGGGAACTATGGCTACACCTTC
v_call: TRBV7-9
clone_size: .
j_call: TRBJ1-2
d_call: TRBD1

cdr3_aa: CAWTKGGEKLFF
cdr3_nt: TGTGCCTGGACCAAAGGGGGTGAAAAACTGTTTTTT
v_call: TRBV30
clone_size: many
j_call: TRBJ1-4
d_call: .

cdr3_aa: CASSPTAGGGNNEQFF
cdr3_nt: TGCGCCAGCAGCCCGACTGCGGGGGGGGGTAACAATGAGCAGTTCTTC
v_call: TRBV5-1
clone_size: .
j_call: TRBJ2-1
d_call: TRBD2

cdr3_aa: CASSHGAPGLVLPDTQYF
cdr3_nt: TGTGCCAGCAGCCATGGTGCCCCGGGACTAGTCCTCCCAGATACGCAGTATTTT
v_call: TRBV3-1
clone_size: .
j_call: TRBJ2-3
d_call: TRBD2

cdr3_aa: CASSQADTQYF
cdr3_nt: TGTGCCAGCAGCCAAGCAGATACGCAGTATTTT
v_call: TRBV3-1
clone_size: many
j_call: TRBJ2-3
d_call: .

cdr3_aa: CSARWGGLSNQPRHF
cdr3_nt: TGCAGTGCTCGATGGGGGGGGTTGAGCAATCAGCCCCGGCATTTT
v_call: TRBV20-1
clone_size: .
j_call: TRBJ1-5
d_call: .